The 6 T cell receptor beta chains below all came from one sample that was sequenced in a study of T cell responses to AZD1222 COVID-19 vaccine. Measured with immunoSEQ multiplex PCR; TCRdb has only the in-frame clones, and not every one. The table has 150,000 to 200,000 clones, about nine tenths seen once. The source was peripheral blood, collected 28 days after the second AZD1222 dose. The receptors originated from an adult who received the AZD1222 COVID-19 vaccine.

This chain joins TRBV3-1 (or the pseudogene TRBV3-2) and TRBJ2-1, with 13 bases fitting TRBD2. This CDR3 comprises 17 residues. With V trimmed by 4 bases and J by 5 bases, 8 bases remained unmatched. CDR1 and CDR2 (germline): LGHDT, YNNKEL (reference sequence). Here the CDR3 reads CASSLLAGGKRDNEQFF. The CDR3 DNA is TGTGCCAGCAGCCTACTAGCGGGAGGGAAAAGGGACAATGAGCAGTTCTTC.

V gene TRBV7-6 combines with J gene TRBJ2-1, with D unresolved. This CDR3 has 13 residues. Trimming removed 6 bases from V and 0 bases from J, with 6 bases in between. Germline V lookup: CDR1 SGHVS, CDR2 FNYEAQ. CDR3 bases: TGTGCCAGCAGAACCAGCTCCTACAATGAGCAGTTCTTC. Translating it yields CASRTSSYNEQFF.

The J gene is TRBJ1-2, the V gene TRBV7-9; no firm D call. V was shortened by 3 bases and J by 3 bases, with 8 bases between the two germline ends. Per germline, CDR1 SEHNR and CDR2 FQNEAQ (reference sequence). The CDR3 consists of 13 residues. The CDR3 DNA sequence: TGTGCCAGCAGCTTCGGTCATGACTATGGCTACACCTTC. This encodes CASSFGHDYGYTF.

This rearrangement joins TRBV5-1 to TRBJ1-5, with D maybe TRBD1 (5 bases). This CDR3 comprises 13 residues. V was clipped by 4 bases and J by 4 bases, with 9 bases between them. In germline, CDR1 is SGHRS, CDR2 YFSETQ. CDR3: CASSPGPNQPQHF. The CDR3 DNA reads as TGCGCCAGCAGCCCGGGACCTAATCAGCCCCAGCATTTT.

This chain uses TRBV7-8 with TRBJ2-7; D is unresolved. The germline gives CDR1 SGHVS, CDR2 FQNEAQ. With 1 base removed from V and 0 bases from J, the gap between germline ends came to 7 bases. The CDR3 totals 14 residues. CDR3 loop: CASSLEVGSYEQYF. CDR3 DNA sequence: TGTGCCAGCAGCTTAGAGGTGGGCTCCTACGAGCAGTACTTC.

The gene calls are TRBV5-1 and TRBJ1-1; 8 bases fit TRBD1. CDR1 and CDR2 from the germline V gene are SGHRS and YFSETQ. The CDR3 loop spans 13 amino acids. With V trimmed by 0 bases and J by 8 bases, 3 bases remained unmatched. CDR3 amino acids: CASSLAGGYEAFF. CDR3 coding DNA: TGCGCCAGCAGCTTGGCAGGGGGCTACGAAGCTTTCTTT.